The 4 T cell receptor beta chains below were found in one sample sequenced in a study of T cell repertoires in cytomegalovirus infection. The antigens of these receptors remain unknown. TCRdb analysed the reads with MiXCR anew, one entry per CDR3 protein. The table records about 470,000 distinct CDR3 sequences, about 39% of them present only once. The input for sequencing was cultured PBMCs, taken from culture after CMV antigen stimulation. These receptors were obtained from a human donor in good health (CMV status not recorded). Some clones in this sample may be carry-over from other donors' samples.

The chain has TRBV5-4 and TRBJ2-1; TRBD1 matches 10 bases. After removal of 7 bases from V and 7 bases from J, the junction contained 5 bases not matched to a gene. CDR1 and CDR2 from the germline V gene are SGHNT and YYREEE (reference sequence). The length of the CDR3 is 13 residues. The DNA of the CDR3 is TGTGCCAGCCGGGACAGGGGTGGTAATGAGCAGTTCTTC. Its protein is CASRDRGGNEQFF.

This clonotype was seen at least ten times. The V and J genes are TRBV7-2 and TRBJ1-2; 7 nucleotides match TRBD1. The J segment lost 6 bases and the V segment lost 5 bases, leaving 15 bases of the junction unmatched. CDR1 is SGHTA and CDR2 is FQGNSA in the germline V gene. This CDR3 contains 16 residues. CDR3 in amino acids: CASSLHTVQGPDGYTF. The CDR3 bases are TGTGCCAGCAGCCTACATACAGTACAGGGGCCGGATGGCTACACCTTC.

V gene TRBV3-1 combines with J gene TRBJ1-3; perhaps TRBD1 as D (6 bases). The CDR3 totals 13 residues. V lost 5 bases to trimming and J lost 6 bases, with 11 bases between them. The V gene's germline CDR1 is LGHDT and CDR2 YNNKEL (reference sequence). DNA for the CDR3: TGTGCCAGCAGCTCAGGGGAGGCAAACACCATATATTTT. The encoded protein is CASSSGEANTIYF.

V gene TRBV7-2 combines with J gene TRBJ2-7; D might be TRBD2 (5 bases). V gave up 1 base and J gave up 2 bases, with 15 bases separating them. The CDR3 sequence is 16 residues long. Germline V gene sequence: CDR1 SGHTA, CDR2 FQGNSA. The CDR3 DNA reads TGTGCCAGCAGCTTAGGGGAGATGCGCTCGACCTACGAGCAGTACTTC. Translation: CASSLGEMRSTYEQYF.